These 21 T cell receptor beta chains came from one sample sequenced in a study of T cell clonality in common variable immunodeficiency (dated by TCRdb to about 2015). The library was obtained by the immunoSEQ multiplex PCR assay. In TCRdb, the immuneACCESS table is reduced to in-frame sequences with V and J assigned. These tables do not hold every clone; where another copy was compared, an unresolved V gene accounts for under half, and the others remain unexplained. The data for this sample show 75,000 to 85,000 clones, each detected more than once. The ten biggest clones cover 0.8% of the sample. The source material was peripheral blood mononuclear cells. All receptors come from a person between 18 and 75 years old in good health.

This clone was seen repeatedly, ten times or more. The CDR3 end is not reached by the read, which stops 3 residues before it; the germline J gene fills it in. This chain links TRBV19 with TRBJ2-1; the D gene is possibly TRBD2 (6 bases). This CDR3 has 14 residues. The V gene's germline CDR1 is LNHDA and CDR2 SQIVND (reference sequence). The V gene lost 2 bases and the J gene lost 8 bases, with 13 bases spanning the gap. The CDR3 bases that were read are TGTGCCAGTAGTATATTAGGAGGGGTTGATGAG. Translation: CASSILGGVDE. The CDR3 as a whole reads CASSILGGVDEQFF.

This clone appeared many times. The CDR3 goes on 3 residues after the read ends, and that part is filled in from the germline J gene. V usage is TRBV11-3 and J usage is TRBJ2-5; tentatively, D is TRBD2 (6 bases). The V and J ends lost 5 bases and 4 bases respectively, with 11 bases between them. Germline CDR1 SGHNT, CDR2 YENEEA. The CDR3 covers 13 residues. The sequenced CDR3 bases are TGTGCCAGCAGCCTGATGCGGGGAGAGACC. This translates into CASSLMRGET. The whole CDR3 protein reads CASSLMRGETQYF.

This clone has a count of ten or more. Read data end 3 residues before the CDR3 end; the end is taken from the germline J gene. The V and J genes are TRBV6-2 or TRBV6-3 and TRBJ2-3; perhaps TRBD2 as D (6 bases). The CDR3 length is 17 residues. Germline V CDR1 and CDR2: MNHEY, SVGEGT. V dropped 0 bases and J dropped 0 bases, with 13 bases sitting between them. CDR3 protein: CASSYSPGLSSTDTQYF. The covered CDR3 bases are TGTGCCAGCAGTTACTCGCCGGGACTCTCAAGCACAGATACG.

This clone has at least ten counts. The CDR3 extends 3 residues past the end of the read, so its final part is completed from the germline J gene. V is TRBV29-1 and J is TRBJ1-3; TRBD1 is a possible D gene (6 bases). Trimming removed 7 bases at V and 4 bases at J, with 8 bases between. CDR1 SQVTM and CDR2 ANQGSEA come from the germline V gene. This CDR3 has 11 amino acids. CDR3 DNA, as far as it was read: TGCAGCGGGGGGACAGGAAACACC. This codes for CSGGTGNT. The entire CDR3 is CSGGTGNTIYF.

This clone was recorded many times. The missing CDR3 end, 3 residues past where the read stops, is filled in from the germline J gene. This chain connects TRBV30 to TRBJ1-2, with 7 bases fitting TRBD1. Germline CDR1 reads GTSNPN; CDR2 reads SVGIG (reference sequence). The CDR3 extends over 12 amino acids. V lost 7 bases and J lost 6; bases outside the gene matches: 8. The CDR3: CALAGQKNGYTF. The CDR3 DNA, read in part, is TGTGCCTTGGCGGGACAGAAAAATGGC.

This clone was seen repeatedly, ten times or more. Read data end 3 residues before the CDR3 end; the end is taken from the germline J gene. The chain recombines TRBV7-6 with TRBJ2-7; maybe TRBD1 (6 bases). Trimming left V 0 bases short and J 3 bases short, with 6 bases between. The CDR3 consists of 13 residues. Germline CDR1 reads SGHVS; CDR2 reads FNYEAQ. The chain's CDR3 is CASSLAQGYEQYF. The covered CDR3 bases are TGTGCCAGCAGCTTAGCACAGGGCTACGAG. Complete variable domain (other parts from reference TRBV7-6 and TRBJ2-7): GAGVSQSPRYKVTKRGQDVALRCDPISGHVSLYWYRQALGQGPEFLTYFNYEAQQDKSGLPNDRFSAERPEGSISTLTIQRTEQRDSAMYRCASSLAQGYEQYFGPGTRLTVT.

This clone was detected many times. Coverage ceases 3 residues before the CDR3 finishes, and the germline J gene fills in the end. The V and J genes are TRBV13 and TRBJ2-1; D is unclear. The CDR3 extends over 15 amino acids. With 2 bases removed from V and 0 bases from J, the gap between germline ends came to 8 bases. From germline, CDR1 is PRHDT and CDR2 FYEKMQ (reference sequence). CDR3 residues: CASSLTRFSYNEQFF. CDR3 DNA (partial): TGTGCCAGCAGCTTAACACGCTTCTCCTACAATGAG.

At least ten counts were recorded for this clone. Incomplete CDR3 DNA: TGCAGCGTTCGGGACAGGGGATGGGACAATGAG. Its translation: CSVRDRGWDNE. The full CDR3 sequence reads CSVRDRGWDNEQFF. V and J are TRBV29-1 and TRBJ2-1, with 10 positions matching TRBD1. Read sequence stops 3 residues before the CDR3 end, and the germline J gene provides the missing end. The CDR3 spans 14 residues. Unmatched junction bases numbered 6, after V lost 5 bases and J lost 5 bases. The germline CDR1 and CDR2 sequences are SQVTM and ANQGSEA.

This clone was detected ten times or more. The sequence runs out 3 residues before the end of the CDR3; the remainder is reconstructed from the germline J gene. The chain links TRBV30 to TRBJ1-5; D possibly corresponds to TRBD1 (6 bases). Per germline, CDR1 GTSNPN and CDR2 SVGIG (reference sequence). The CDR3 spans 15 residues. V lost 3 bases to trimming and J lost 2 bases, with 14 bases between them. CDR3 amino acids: CAWRVRGFGNQPQHF. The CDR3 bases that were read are TGTGCCTGGAGAGTAAGGGGGTTCGGCAATCAGCCC.

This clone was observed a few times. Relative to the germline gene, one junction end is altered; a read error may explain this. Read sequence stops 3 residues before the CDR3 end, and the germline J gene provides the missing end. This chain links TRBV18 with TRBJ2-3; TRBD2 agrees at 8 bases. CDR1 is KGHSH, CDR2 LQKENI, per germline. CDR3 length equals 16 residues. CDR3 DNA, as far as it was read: TGTGCCAGCTCCCCATCCGTCCAGCGGGAGACAGATGCG. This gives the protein CASSPSVQRETDA. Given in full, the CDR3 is CASSPSVQRETDAQYF. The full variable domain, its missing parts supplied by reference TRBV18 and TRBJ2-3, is NAGVMQNPRHLVRRRGQEARLRCSPMKGHSHVYWYRQLPEEGLKFMVYLQKENIIDESGMPKERFSAEFPKEGPSILRIQQVVRGDSAAYFCASSPSVQRETDAQYFGPGTRLTVL.

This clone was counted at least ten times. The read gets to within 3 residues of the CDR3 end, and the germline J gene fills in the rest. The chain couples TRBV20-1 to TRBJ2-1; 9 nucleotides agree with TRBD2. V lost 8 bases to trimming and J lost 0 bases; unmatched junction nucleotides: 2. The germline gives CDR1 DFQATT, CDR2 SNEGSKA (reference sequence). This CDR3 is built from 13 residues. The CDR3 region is CSSSGSSYNEQFF. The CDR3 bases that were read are TGCAGTAGTAGCGGGAGCTCCTACAATGAG.

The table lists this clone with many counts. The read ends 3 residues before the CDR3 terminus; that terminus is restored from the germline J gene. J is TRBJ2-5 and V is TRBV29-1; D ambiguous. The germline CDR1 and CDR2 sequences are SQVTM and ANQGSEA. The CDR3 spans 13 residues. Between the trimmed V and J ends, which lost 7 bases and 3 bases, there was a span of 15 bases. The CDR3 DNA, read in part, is TGCAGCGCGTCGACTCTACTAAAAGAGACC. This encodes CSASTLLKET. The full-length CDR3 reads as CSASTLLKETQYF.

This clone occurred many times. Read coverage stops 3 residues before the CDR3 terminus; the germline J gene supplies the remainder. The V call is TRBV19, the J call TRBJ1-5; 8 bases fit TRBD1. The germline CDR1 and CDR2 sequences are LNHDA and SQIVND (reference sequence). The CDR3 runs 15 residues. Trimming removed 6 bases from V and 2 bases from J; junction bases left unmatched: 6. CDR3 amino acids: CASRTTGVGNQPQHF. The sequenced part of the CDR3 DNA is TGTGCCAGTAGGACGACAGGGGTCGGCAATCAGCCC. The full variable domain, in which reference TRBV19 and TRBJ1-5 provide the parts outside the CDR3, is DGGITQSPKYLFRKEGQNVTLSCEQNLNHDAMYWYRQDPGQGLRLIYYSQIVNDFQKGDIAEGYSVSREKKESFPLTVTSAQKNPTAFYLCASRTTGVGNQPQHFGDGTRLSIL.

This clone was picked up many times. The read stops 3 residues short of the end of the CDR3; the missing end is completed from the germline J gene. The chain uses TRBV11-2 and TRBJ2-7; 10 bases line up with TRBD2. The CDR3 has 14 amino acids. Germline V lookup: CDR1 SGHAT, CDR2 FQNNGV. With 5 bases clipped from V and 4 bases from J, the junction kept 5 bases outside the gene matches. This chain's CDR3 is CASSLPGLAYEQYF. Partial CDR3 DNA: TGTGCCAGCAGCCTCCCGGGACTAGCGTACGAG.

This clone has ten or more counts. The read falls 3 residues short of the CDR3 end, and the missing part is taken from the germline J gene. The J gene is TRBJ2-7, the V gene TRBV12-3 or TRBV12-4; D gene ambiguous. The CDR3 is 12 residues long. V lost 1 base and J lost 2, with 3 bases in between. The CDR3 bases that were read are TGTGCCAGCAGTTTAGAGGCCTACGAG. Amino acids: CASSLEAYE. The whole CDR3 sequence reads CASSLEAYEQYF.

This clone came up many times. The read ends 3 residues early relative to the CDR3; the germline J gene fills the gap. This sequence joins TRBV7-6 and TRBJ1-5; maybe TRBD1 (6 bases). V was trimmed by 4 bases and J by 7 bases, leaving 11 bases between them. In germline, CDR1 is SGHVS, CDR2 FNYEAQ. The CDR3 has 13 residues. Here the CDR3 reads CASSSGVLQPQHF. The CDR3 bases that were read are TGTGCCAGCAGCTCAGGGGTATTGCAGCCC.

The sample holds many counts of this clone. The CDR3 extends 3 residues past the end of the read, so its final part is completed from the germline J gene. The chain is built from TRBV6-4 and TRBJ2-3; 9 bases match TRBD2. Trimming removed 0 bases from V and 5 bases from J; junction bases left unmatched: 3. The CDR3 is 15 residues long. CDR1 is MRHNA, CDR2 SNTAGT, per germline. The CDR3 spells CASSDSAGGLDTQYF. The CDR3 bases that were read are TGTGCCAGCAGTGACTCGGCGGGAGGGCTAGATACG.

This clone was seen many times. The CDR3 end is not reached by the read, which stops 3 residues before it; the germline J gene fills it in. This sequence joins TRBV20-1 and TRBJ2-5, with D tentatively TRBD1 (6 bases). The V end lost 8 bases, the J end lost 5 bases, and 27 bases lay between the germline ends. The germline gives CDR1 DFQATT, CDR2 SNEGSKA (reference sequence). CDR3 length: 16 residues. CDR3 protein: CSTRKGVRTEGETQYF. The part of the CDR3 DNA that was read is TGCAGTACGAGGAAGGGGGTCCGGACCGAGGGCGAGACC.

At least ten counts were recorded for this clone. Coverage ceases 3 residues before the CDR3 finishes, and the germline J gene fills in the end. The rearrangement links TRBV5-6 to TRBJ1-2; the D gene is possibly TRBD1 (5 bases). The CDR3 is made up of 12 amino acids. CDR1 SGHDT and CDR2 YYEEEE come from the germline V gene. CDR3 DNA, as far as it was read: TGTGCCAGCAGCCTCGGGGGGTACGGC. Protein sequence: CASSLGGYG. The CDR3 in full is CASSLGGYGYTF.

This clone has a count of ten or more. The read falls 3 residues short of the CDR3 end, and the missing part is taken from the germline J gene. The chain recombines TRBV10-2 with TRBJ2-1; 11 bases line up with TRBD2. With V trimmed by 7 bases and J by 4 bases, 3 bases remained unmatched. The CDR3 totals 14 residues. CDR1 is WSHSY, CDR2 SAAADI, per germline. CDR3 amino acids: CASTTSGDYNEQFF. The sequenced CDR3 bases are TGCGCCAGCACGACTAGCGGGGATTACAATGAG.

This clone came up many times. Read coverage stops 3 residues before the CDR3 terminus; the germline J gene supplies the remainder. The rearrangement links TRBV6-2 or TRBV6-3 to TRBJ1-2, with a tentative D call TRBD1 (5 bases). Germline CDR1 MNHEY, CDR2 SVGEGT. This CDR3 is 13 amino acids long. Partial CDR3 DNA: TGTGCCAGCACAACAGGACGAGACCGGGGC. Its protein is CASTTGRDRG. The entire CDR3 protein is CASTTGRDRGYTF.